The present T cell receptor (beta chain) was sequenced within a study of preoperative IRX-2 immunotherapy in early breast cancer. The J segment lost 6 bases and the V segment lost 3 bases, leaving 17 bases of the junction unmatched. Germline V gene lookup returns CDR1 SGHNT and CDR2 YENEEA. The CDR3 is 19 residues long. Measured with immunoSEQ multiplex PCR; TCRdb has only the in-frame clones, and not every one. This table holds approximately 25,000 clones, 75% found once. Treatment defined: preoperative locoregional IRX-2 cytokine immunotherapy. Samples came from a phase Ib trial of preoperative locoregional IRX-2 cytokine immunotherapy.

The sequence came from a human donor with breast cancer. Sample: lymph node tissue, taken after IRX-2 immunotherapy. The chain recombines TRBV11-3 with TRBJ2-5; 12 positions agree with TRBD2. CDR3 loop: CASSFPVGLAGGKRKTQYF. In DNA form, the CDR3 reads TGTGCCAGCAGCTTCCCAGTGGGGCTAGCGGGAGGGAAAAGGAAGACCCAGTACTTC.